In its sample, the clone carrying this TCR beta chain was seen a few times. These data belong to a study of blood T cell repertoires in COVID-19. Per the authors' pipeline: Reference gene primer amplification gave estimated nucleated cell counts. Sequenced by immunoSEQ multiplex PCR; TCRdb stores in-frame clones only, minus some. The V and J calls and clone size are taken from that table; D and trimming were inferred from the DNA. Here the sample spans tens of thousands of clones, around two thirds being singletons. Input material: peripheral blood. This receptor was obtained from a human donor with acute or convalescent COVID-19. The donor label of this sample is uncertain.

The CDR3 nucleotides are TGTGCCAGCAGTCCTGGAAAGAGGGAAGCTTTCTTT. As protein: CASSPGKREAFF. This sequence joins TRBV28 and TRBJ1-1; D gene unclear. V was shortened by 5 bases and J by 8 bases, with 12 bases between the two germline ends. The CDR3 sequence is 12 residues long. The V gene's germline CDR1 is MDHEN and CDR2 SYDVKM. Variable domain in full (rest from reference TRBV28 and TRBJ1-1): DVKVTQSSRYLVKRTGEKVFLECVQDMDHENMFWYRQDPGLGLRLIYFSYDVKMKEKGDIPEGYSVSREKKERFSLILESASTNQTSMYLCASSPGKREAFFGQGTRLTVV.